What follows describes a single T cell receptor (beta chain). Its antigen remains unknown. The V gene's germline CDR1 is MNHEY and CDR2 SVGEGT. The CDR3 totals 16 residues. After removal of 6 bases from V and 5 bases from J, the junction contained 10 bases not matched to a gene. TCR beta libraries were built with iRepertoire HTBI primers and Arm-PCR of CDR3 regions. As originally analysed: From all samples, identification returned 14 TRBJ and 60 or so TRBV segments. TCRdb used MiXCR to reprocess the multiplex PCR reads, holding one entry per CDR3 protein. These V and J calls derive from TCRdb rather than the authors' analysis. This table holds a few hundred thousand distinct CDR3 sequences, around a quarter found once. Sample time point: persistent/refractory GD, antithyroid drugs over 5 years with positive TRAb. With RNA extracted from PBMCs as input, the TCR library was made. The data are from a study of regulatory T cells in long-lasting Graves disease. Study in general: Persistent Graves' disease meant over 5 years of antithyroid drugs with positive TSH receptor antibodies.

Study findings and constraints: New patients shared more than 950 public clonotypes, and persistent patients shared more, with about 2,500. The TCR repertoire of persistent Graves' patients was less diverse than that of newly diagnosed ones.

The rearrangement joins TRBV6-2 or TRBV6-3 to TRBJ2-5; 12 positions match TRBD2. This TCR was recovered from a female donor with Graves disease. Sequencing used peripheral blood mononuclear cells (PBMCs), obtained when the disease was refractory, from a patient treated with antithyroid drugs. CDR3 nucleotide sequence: TGTGCCAGCAGCCGGCGACTAGCGGGAGCTCTGGAGACCCAGTACTTC. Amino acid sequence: CASSRRLAGALETQYF.